The table lists the clone carrying this T cell receptor (beta chain) with a few counts. The data are from a study of molecular identifiers for immune sequencing clone quantification. Germline loops: CDR1 MNHEY, CDR2 SMNVEV (reference sequence). J was trimmed by 2 bases and V by 5 bases; bases with no gene match: 11. The CDR3 covers 18 residues. TCRdb fed the PCR reads into MiXCR, producing one record per CDR3 protein. The data contain roughly 320,000 distinct CDR3 sequences, 24% of them singletons. The TCR sequence derives from a human donor in good health. Some libraries in this study had Jurkat cell RNA spiked in. The chain has TRBV27 and TRBJ2-3, with 12 positions matching TRBD2. Source material: naive CD8+ T cells from blood, with Jurkat cell RNA spiked in. The subset was: FACS-sorted CD8+CD4-CCR7+CD45RA+ naive T cells. CDR3 DNA sequence: TGTGCCAGCAGTACCCGGACTAGCGGGAAGGCCCCCACAGATACGCAGTATTTT. Amino acids: CASSTRTSGKAPTDTQYF.